This is a list of T cell receptor beta chains from one sample in a study of blood T cell repertoires in COVID-19. The repertoire was sequenced with immunoSEQ multiplex PCR; TCRdb's copy has only in-frame clones and lacks some. Of approximately 150,000 clones listed, around 90% are singletons. Material for sequencing was peripheral blood. These receptors were collected from a woman aged 55-69 years with active or convalescent COVID-19. Each CDR3 is given with its conserved first and last residue. Size is omitted from some rows. Given values are once, few, many or a class for expanded clones.

j_call clone_size v_call cdr3_aa
TRBJ1-1 NA TRBV9 CASSPGGAKSGLDTEAFF
TRBJ2-3 NA TRBV5-1 CASSPQGVGADTQYF
TRBJ2-1 NA TRBV19 CASSLRISPPEDEQFF
TRBJ2-3 NA TRBV10-3 CAISARDRDTDTQYF
TRBJ2-5 NA TRBV19 CASSRGQAGGETQYF
TRBJ2-7 NA TRBV7-8 CASSLEVRVSYEQYF
TRBJ1-6 once TRBV19 CASSIGTVQNSPLHF
TRBJ2-2 NA TRBV27 CASSLQGTGELFF
TRBJ2-3 NA TRBV10-3 CAIRSGQGTDTQYF
TRBJ2-3 NA TRBV19 CASRASTDTQYF
TRBJ2-3 NA TRBV6-5 CASRNAAGGSDTQYF
TRBJ1-3 NA TRBV18 CASSPNQGASGNTIYF
TRBJ2-5 NA TRBV2 CASSELSLGLSETQYF
TRBJ2-3 NA TRBV5-8 CASSPGTGGPDTQYF
TRBJ2-5 NA TRBV6-2/TRBV6-3 CASSYPLGAETQYF